This entry is about one T cell receptor (beta chain). This entry is derived from a study of control samples from healthy donors and cancer patients. TCRdb's table, derived via immunoSEQ multiplex PCR, lists solely in-frame clones and lacks some. The profile shows 110,000 or so clones, approximately 88% of them singletons. The length of the CDR3 is 15 residues. Per the germline V gene, CDR1 is KGHDR and CDR2 is SFDVKD. V was shortened by 4 bases and J by 1 base, with 11 bases between the two germline ends. The sequence was collected from a man aged 45-65 years in good health. This chain connects TRBV24-1 to TRBJ2-3; D may be TRBD2 (6 bases). Sequences were obtained from blood. CDR3 protein: CATSEGLAGTDTQYF. For the CDR3, the DNA is TGTGCCACCAGTGAGGGGTTAGCGGGCACAGATACGCAGTATTTT.